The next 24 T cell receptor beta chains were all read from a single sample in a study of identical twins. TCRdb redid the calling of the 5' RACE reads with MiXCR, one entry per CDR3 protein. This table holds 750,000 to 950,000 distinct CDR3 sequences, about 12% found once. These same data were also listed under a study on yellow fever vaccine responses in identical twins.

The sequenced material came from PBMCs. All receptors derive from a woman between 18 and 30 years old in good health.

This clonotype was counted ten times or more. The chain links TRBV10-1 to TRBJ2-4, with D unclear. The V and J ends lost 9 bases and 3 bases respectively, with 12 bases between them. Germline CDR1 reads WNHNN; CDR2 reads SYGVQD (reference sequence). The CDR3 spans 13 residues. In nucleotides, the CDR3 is TGCGCCAGTTCCGGGCCGCTCAAAAACATTCAGTACTTC. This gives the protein CASSGPLKNIQYF.

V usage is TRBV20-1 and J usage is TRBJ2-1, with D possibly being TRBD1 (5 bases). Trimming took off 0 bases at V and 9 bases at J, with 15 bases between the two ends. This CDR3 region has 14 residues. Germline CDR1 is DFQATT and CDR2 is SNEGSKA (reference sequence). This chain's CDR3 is CSARDGAAWVEQFF. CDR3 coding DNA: TGCAGTGCTAGAGATGGGGCCGCATGGGTTGAGCAGTTCTTC.

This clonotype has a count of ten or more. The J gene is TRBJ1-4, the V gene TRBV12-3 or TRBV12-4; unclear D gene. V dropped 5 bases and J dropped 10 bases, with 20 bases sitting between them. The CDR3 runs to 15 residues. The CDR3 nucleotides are TGTGCCAGCAGTCTACCGACGGGCAGGAGTCGAAAACTGTTTTTT. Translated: CASSLPTGRSRKLFF.

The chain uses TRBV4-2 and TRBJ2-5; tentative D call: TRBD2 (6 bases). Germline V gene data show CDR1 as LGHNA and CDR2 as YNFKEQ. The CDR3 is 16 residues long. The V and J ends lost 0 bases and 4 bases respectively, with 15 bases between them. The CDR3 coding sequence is TGTGCCAGCAGCCAAGAGGGCCTAGCGACGGGAGAGACCCAGTACTTC. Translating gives CASSQEGLATGETQYF.

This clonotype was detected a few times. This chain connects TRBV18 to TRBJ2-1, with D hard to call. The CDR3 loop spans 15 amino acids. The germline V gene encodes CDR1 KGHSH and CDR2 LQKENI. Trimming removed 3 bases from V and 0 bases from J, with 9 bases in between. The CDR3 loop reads CASSPLRSSYNEQFF. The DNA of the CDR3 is TGTGCCAGCTCACCCCTTCGGAGCTCCTACAATGAGCAGTTCTTC. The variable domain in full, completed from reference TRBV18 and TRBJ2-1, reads NAGVMQNPRHLVRRRGQEARLRCSPMKGHSHVYWYRQLPEEGLKFMVYLQKENIIDESGMPKERFSAEFPKEGPSILRIQQVVRGDSAAYFCASSPLRSSYNEQFFGPGTRLTVL.

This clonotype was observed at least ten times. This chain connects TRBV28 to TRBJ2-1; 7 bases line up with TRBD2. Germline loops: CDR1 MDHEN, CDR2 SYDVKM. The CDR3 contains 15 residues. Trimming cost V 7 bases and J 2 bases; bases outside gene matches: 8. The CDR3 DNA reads TGTGCCAGCACTGGGACCGGGACTACCTACAATGAGCAGTTCTTC. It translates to CASTGTGTTYNEQFF. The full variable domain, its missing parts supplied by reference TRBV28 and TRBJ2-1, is DVKVTQSSRYLVKRTGEKVFLECVQDMDHENMFWYRQDPGLGLRLIYFSYDVKMKEKGDIPEGYSVSREKKERFSLILESASTNQTSMYLCASTGTGTTYNEQFFGPGTRLTVL.

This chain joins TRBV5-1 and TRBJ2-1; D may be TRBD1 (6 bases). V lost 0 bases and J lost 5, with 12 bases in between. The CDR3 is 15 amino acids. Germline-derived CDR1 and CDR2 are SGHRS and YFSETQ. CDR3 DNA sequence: TGCGCCAGCAGCTTGGGGACAGTTGGAGACAATGAGCAGTTCTTC. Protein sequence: CASSLGTVGDNEQFF.

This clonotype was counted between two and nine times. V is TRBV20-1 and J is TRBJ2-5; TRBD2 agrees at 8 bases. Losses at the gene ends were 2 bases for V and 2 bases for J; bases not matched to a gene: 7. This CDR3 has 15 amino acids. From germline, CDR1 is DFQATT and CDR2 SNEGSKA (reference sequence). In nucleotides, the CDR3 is TGCAGTGCTAGACCCTGGACTAGCAGTCAAGAGACCCAGTACTTC. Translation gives CSARPWTSSQETQYF.

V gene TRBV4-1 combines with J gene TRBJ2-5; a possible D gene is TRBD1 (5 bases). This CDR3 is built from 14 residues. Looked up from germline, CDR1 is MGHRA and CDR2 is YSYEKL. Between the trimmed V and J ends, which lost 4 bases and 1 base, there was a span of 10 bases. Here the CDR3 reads CASSRTRAQETQYF. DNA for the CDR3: TGCGCCAGCAGCCGGACCAGGGCCCAAGAGACCCAGTACTTC.

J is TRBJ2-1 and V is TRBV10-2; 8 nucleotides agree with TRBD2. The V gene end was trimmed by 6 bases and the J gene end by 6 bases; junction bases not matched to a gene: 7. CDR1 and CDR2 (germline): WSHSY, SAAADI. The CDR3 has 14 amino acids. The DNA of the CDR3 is TGCGCCAGCAGAGCGAGCGGGAGTTCCAATGAGCAGTTCTTC. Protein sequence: CASRASGSSNEQFF.

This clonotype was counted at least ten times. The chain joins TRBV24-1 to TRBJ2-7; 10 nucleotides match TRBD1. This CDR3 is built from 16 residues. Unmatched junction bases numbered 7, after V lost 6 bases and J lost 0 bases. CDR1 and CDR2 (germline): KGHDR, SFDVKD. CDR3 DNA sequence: TGTGCCACCAGTCCCTTGGGACAGGGGACCTCCTACGAGCAGTACTTC. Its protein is CATSPLGQGTSYEQYF.

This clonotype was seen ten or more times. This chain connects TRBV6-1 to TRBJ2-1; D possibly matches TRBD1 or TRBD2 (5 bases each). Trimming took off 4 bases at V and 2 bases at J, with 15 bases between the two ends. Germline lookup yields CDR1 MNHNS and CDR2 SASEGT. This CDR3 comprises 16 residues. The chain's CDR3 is CASSGGGLSAYNEQFF. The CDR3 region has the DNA TGTGCCAGCAGTGGGGGCGGGCTGAGCGCCTACAATGAGCAGTTCTTC.

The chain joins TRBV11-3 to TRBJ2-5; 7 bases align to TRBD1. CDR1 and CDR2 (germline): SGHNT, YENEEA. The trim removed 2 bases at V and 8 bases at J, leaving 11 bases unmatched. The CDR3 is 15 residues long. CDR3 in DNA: TGTGCCAGCAGCTTAATACAGGGGTGGGGTGAAACCCAGTACTTC. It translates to CASSLIQGWGETQYF.

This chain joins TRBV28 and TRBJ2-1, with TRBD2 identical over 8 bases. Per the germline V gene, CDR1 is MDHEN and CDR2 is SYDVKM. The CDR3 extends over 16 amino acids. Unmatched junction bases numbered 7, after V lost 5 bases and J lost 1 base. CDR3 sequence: CASSITGGGSYNEQFF. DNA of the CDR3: TGTGCCAGCAGTATCACGGGGGGGGGATCCTACAATGAGCAGTTCTTC.

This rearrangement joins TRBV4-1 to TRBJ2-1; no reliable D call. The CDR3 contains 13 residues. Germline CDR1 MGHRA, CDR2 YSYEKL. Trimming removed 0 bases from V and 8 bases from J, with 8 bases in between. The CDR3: CASSQDQHDEQFF. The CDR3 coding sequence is TGCGCCAGCAGCCAAGATCAGCATGATGAGCAGTTCTTC.

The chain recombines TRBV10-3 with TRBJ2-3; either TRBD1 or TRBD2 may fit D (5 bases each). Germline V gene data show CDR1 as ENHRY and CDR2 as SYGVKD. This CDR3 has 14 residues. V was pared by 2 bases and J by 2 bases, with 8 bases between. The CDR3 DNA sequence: TGTGCCATCAGTGAGGTGGGGGACACAGATACGCAGTATTTT. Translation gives CAISEVGDTDTQYF.

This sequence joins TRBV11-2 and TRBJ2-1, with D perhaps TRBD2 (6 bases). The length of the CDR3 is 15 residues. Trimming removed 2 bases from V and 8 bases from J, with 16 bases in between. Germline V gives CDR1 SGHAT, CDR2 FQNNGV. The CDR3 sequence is CASSLRRGLGYEQFF. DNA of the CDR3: TGTGCCAGCAGCTTAAGGCGGGGCCTGGGCTATGAGCAGTTCTTC.

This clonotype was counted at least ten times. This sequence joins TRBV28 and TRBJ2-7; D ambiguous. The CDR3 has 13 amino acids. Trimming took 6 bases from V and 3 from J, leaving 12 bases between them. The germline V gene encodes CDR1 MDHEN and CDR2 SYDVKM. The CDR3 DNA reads TGTGCCAGCAGGAGCCAAGACGACTACGAGCAGTACGTC. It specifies CASRSQDDYEQYV.

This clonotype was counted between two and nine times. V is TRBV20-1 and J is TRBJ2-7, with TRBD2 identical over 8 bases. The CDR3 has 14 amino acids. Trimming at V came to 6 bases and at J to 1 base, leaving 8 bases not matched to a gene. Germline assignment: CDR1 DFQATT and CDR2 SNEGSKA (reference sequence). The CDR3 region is CSAPPGLDSYEQYF. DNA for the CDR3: TGCAGTGCCCCGCCGGGACTAGATTCCTACGAGCAGTACTTC.

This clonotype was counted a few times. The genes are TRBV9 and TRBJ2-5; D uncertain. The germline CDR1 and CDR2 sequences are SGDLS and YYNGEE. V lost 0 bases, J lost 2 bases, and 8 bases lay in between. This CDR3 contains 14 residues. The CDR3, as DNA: TGTGCCAGCAGCGTAGGAGTGATACAAGAGACCCAGTACTTC. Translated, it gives CASSVGVIQETQYF.

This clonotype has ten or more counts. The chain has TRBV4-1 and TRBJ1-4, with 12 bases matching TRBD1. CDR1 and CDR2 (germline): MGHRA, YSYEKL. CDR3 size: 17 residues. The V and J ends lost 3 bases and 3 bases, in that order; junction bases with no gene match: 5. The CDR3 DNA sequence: TGCGCCAGCAGCCAGGGGGACAGGGGGCTGTCTAATGAAAAACTGTTTTTT. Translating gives CASSQGDRGLSNEKLFF.

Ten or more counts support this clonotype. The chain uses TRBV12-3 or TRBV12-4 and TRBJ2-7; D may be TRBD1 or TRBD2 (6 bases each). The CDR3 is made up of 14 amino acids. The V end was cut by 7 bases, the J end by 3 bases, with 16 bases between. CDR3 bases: TGTGCCAGCACCGAACAGGGAGGTTTCTACGAGCAGTACTTC. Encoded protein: CASTEQGGFYEQYF.

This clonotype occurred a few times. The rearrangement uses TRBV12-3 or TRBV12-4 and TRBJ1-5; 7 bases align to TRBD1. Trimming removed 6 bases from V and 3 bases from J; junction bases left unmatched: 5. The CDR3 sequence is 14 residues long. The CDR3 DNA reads TGTGCCAGCAGAATACAGGGGCCCAATCAGCCCCAGCATTTT. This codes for CASRIQGPNQPQHF.

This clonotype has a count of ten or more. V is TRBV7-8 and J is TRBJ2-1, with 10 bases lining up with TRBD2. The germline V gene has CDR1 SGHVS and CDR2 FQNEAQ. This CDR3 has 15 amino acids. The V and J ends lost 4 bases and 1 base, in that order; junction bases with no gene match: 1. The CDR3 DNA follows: TGTGCCAGCAGCTCACTAGCGGGGTCCTACAATGAGCAGTTCTTC. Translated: CASSSLAGSYNEQFF.